This T cell receptor beta chain was identified during a study of blood T cell repertoires in COVID-19. In the study overall: PBMCs, B-cell-depleted T cells, or T cells were the source of the cDNA or gDNA that made up the material.

CDR3 size: 13 residues. The germline V gene encodes CDR1 SGHTA and CDR2 FQGNSA. Trimming cost V 1 base and J 3 bases, with 6 bases left between them. Sequencing used immunoSEQ multiplex PCR; TCRdb keeps in-frame clones, though not all of them. The table includes over 200,000 clones, about 90% detected once. Participants were placed into cohorts based on the clinical history they reported. This clonotype was obtained from a human donor in a cohort exposed to, infected with or recovered from COVID-19 (not recorded which). The donor label of this sample is uncertain. The sample taken for sequencing was PBMCs or T cells enriched from blood (not recorded which). The chain carries TRBV7-2 and TRBJ1-2; D might be TRBD1 (6 bases). The CDR3 reads CASSLEGDYGYTF. CDR3 nucleotide sequence: TGTGCCAGCAGCTTAGAGGGGGACTATGGCTACACCTTC.